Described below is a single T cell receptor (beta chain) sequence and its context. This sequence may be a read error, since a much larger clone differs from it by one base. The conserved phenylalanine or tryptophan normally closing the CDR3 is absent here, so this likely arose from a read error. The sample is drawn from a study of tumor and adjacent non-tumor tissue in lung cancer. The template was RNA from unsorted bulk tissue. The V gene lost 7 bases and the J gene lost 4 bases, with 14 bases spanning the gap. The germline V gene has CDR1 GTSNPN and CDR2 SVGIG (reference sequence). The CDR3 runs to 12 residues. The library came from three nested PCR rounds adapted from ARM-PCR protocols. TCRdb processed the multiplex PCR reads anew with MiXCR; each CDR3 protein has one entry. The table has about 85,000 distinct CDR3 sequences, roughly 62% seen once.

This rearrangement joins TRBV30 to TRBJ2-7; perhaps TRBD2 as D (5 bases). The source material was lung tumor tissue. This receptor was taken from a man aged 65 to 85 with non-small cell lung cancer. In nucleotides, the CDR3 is TGTGCCTTTGGACCTGGCGGGTACGAGCAGTACCTC. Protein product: CAFGPGGYEQYL.